Presented here are 6 T cell receptor beta chains from one specimen sequenced in a study of shared clonotypes between healthy human individuals. The method was immunoSEQ multiplex PCR; TCRdb's version includes in-frame clones alone and lacks a portion of them. Altogether roughly 500,000 clones are present, approximately 94% being singletons, with the ten largest covering about 0.06%. Sequencing was carried out using naive CD4+ T cells sorted from blood. Subset of the sample: CD45RA+ positively selected. The receptors stem from a woman in her twenties or thirties in good health.

This chain uses TRBV5-5 with TRBJ2-7; D not resolved. Germline CDR1 SGHKS, CDR2 YYEKEE (reference sequence). V gave up 1 base and J gave up 2 bases, with 10 bases separating them. CDR3 length: 14 residues. The CDR3 region is CASSLLVSTYEQYF. The CDR3, as DNA: TGTGCCAGCAGCTTGTTGGTCAGCACCTACGAGCAGTACTTC.

The J gene is TRBJ1-5, the V gene TRBV2, with TRBD1 matching 8 bases. The CDR3 runs 14 residues. The V gene end was trimmed by 4 bases and the J gene end by 2 bases; junction bases not matched to a gene: 1. Germline loops: CDR1 SNHLY, CDR2 FYNNEI. The CDR3 DNA reads as TGTGCCAGCAGTGTGGGACAGGGCAATCAGCCCCAGCATTTT. It encodes CASSVGQGNQPQHF.

V usage is TRBV27 and J usage is TRBJ1-4; D possibly corresponds to TRBD1 (6 bases). This CDR3 has 16 amino acids. Germline values: CDR1 MNHEY, CDR2 SMNVEV (reference sequence). The ends were cut back, 5 bases at V and 8 bases at J, with 21 bases in the middle. CDR3 bases: TGTGCCAGCAGTCGCCTTGGGGGGCCGGATAAAGAAAAACTGTTTTTT. Its protein product is CASSRLGGPDKEKLFF.

V and J are TRBV6-6 and TRBJ2-7; tentative D call: TRBD2 (5 bases). With 6 bases removed from V and 2 bases from J, the gap between germline ends came to 11 bases. Germline V gene data show CDR1 as MNHNY and CDR2 as SVGAGI (reference sequence). The CDR3 extends over 13 amino acids. The CDR3 DNA follows: TGTGCCAGCAGGGAGGAGCTAGCCTACGAGCAGTACTTC. Translating it yields CASREELAYEQYF.

With respect to this clone: The same CDR3 arises from other DNA sequences in this sample as well. The genes are TRBV28 and TRBJ2-3; D is undetermined. The CDR3 has 11 residues. Germline V lookup: CDR1 MDHEN, CDR2 SYDVKM. The germline V and J ends were trimmed by 3 bases and 2 bases, with 0 bases remaining between them. This CDR3 is CASSFTDTQYF. The CDR3, as DNA: TGTGCCAGCAGTTTCACAGATACGCAGTATTTT.

The J gene is TRBJ1-5, the V gene TRBV5-6; D ambiguous. V was pared by 1 base and J by 1 base, with 12 bases between. Germline V gives CDR1 SGHDT, CDR2 YYEEEE. There are 16 residues in the CDR3. Here the CDR3 reads CASSLWSDYSNQPQHF. For the CDR3, the DNA is TGTGCCAGCAGCTTGTGGTCGGACTACAGCAATCAGCCCCAGCATTTT.